The 13 T cell receptor beta chains given below trace back to one sample, sequenced in a study of post-analysis software for immune sequencing data (dated by TCRdb to the mid-2010s). Broad study findings and their caveats: About 5 TRBV segments, including TRBV5-6, TRBV5-1 and TRBV20-1, were significantly more frequent in patients than controls.

Library creation used PCR. The instrument given in TCRdb is Illumina HiSeq 2500. Unique molecular identifiers were incorporated into TCR beta cDNA libraries to reduce PCR and sequencing biases. Starting from the raw public reads, TCRdb applied fastp trimming at Q25, assembled clones with MiXCR and retained in-frame beta chains. Each record represents a unique CDR3 protein, reported with the most common genes and DNA among its rows. The sample table records roughly 600,000 distinct CDR3 sequences; about 40% of these occur just once. About 1.8% of the sample is in the top ten clones. Their antigens are not known. The sample taken for sequencing was blood. These receptors were obtained from a girl aged 10-17 years with multiple sclerosis.

This clonotype has more than one count but fewer than ten. This chain joins TRBV4-1 and TRBJ2-7, with 8 bases lining up with TRBD1. This CDR3 is 15 amino acids long. After removal of 1 base from V and 3 bases from J, the junction contained 5 bases not matched to a gene. The germline V gene has CDR1 MGHRA and CDR2 YSYEKL. Here the CDR3 DNA reads TGCGCCAGCAGCCAAGTCCTCGGACAGGGCTACGAGCAGTACTTC. Amino acid sequence: CASSQVLGQGYEQYF.

V usage is TRBV12-3 or TRBV12-4 and J usage is TRBJ2-7, with D maybe TRBD2 (5 bases). The J call may be in error: the DNA end matches TRBJ2-4 better. The CDR3 consists of 13 residues. As DNA, the CDR3 is TGTGCCAGCAGCCCCCCGGGGAGAGACATTCAGTACTTC. Its translation: CASSPPGRDIQYF.

The rearrangement joins TRBV20-1 to TRBJ2-5; 8 nucleotides agree with TRBD2. This CDR3 has 14 residues. V shed 6 bases, J shed 2 bases, and the junction held 8 bases outside the gene matches. CDR1 and CDR2 (germline): DFQATT, SNEGSKA (reference sequence). The CDR3, as DNA: TGCAGTGCCCGACTACTAGCGGAACAAGAGACCCAGTACTTC. It specifies CSARLLAEQETQYF.

This chain connects TRBV4-1 to TRBJ2-7, with 8 bases lining up with TRBD1. The CDR3 covers 14 residues. Trimming removed 4 bases from V and 0 bases from J; junction bases left unmatched: 2. Germline assignment: CDR1 MGHRA and CDR2 YSYEKL. CDR3 coding DNA: TGCGCCAGCAGCCGGGACAGGACCTCCTACGAGCAGTACTTC. It specifies CASSRDRTSYEQYF.

The chain recombines TRBV4-1 with TRBJ2-1; D might be TRBD2 (6 bases). Germline lookup yields CDR1 MGHRA and CDR2 YSYEKL. The CDR3 totals 17 residues. The V end lost 1 base, the J end lost 2 bases, and 15 bases lay between the germline ends. CDR3 residues: CASSQVAGGPPYNEQFF. The CDR3 DNA reads TGCGCCAGCAGCCAAGTGGCCGGAGGGCCCCCCTACAATGAGCAGTTCTTC.

This chain joins TRBV27 and TRBJ2-1; 10 bases align to TRBD2. This CDR3 is built from 18 residues. Germline-derived CDR1 and CDR2 are MNHEY and SMNVEV (reference sequence). The V gene end was trimmed by 3 bases and the J gene end by 7 bases; junction bases not matched to a gene: 15. The CDR3 sequence: CASSFWLAGVSVGNEQFF. Written as DNA, the CDR3 is TGTGCCAGCAGTTTTTGGCTAGCGGGAGTATCGGTAGGGAATGAGCAGTTCTTC.

V is TRBV10-3 and J is TRBJ1-5, with D possibly TRBD1 on 6 matching bases. This CDR3 has 16 amino acids. V shed 3 bases and J shed 7 bases, with 19 bases lying between them. CDR1 and CDR2 (germline): ENHRY, SYGVKD. Written as DNA, the CDR3 is TGTGCCATCAGTGATAATCAGCCGGGGGCGAGGCAGCCCCAGCATTTT. It codes for CAISDNQPGARQPQHF.

The chain employs TRBV5-1 and TRBJ1-2; D gene uncertain. V lost 0 bases and J 5 bases, leaving 17 bases between the germline ends. The CDR3 consists of 16 residues. Germline V gives CDR1 SGHRS, CDR2 YFSETQ. The CDR3 region has the DNA TGCGCCAGCAGCTTGGGTCGCCCTGCATTGATATATGGCTACACCTTC. Its translation is CASSLGRPALIYGYTF.

This clonotype was seen a handful of times. The chain combines TRBV6-6 with TRBJ2-7, with D unresolved. V was shortened by 4 bases and J by 6 bases, with 13 bases between the two germline ends. This CDR3 comprises 13 residues. Germline loops: CDR1 MNHNY, CDR2 SVGAGI (reference sequence). The CDR3 loop is CASSSLSSGEQYF. Written as DNA, the CDR3 is TGTGCCAGCAGTTCCCTCAGTAGTGGCGAGCAGTACTTC.

The rearrangement joins TRBV20-1 to TRBJ2-5; TRBD2 matches at 9 bases. The germline V gene encodes CDR1 DFQATT and CDR2 SNEGSKA (reference sequence). CDR3 length: 17 amino acids. V lost 2 bases, J lost 5 bases, and 15 bases stayed unmatched. The CDR3 DNA reads TGCAGTGCTAGAAAGGCGGGAGGGCCGGGCGTTCGGGAGACCCAGTACTTC. Amino acid sequence: CSARKAGGPGVRETQYF.

The chain combines TRBV6-5 with TRBJ2-4; a weak D match, TRBD2 (6 bases). The last part of the DNA fits TRBJ2-7 better; the J call may be wrong. The CDR3 covers 14 residues. CDR1 is MNHEY, CDR2 SVGAGI, per germline. CDR3 protein: CASRAGTPSYEQYF. The CDR3 bases are TGTGCCAGCAGAGCCGGGACTCCCTCCTACGAGCAGTACTTC.

This clonotype showed up just a few times. The J gene is TRBJ1-5, the V gene TRBV12-3 or TRBV12-4; D call uncertain. V shed 5 bases and J shed 5 bases, with 16 bases lying between them. The CDR3 loop spans 15 amino acids. CDR3 protein: CASSRAVGGDQPQHF. CDR3 DNA: TGTGCCAGCAGTCGAGCAGTCGGTGGGGATCAGCCCCAGCATTTT.

The V and J genes are TRBV7-2 and TRBJ2-5; 9 bases agree with TRBD2. The CDR3 has 15 amino acids. Germline loops: CDR1 SGHTA, CDR2 FQGNSA. V gave up 5 bases and J gave up 7 bases; unmatched junction bases: 11. CDR3 region: CASSHSGSSSGTQYF. CDR3 DNA sequence: TGTGCCAGCAGCCATAGCGGGAGCTCCAGCGGGACCCAGTACTTC.